The entry that follows covers one T cell receptor (beta chain) sequence. Its antigen remains unknown. The sample originates from a study of cytomegalovirus exposure and HLA in healthy donors. Study results and limitations: A later analysis appeared to link common viral pathogens to several of the most significant clusters.

V was shortened by 7 bases and J by 5 bases, with 11 bases between the two germline ends. Germline V lookup: CDR1 LNHDA, CDR2 SQIVND (reference sequence). This CDR3 region has 12 residues. Both 60 Vbeta primers and 13 Jbeta primers went into the PCR. Assay: immunoSEQ multiplex PCR; the TCRdb copy retains only in-frame clones and omits some. The sample shows about 110,000 clones, around 82% of them seen only once. The TCR sequence derives from a woman in her twenties or thirties in good health and CMV-seropositive. Material for sequencing was PBMCs. This chain joins TRBV19 and TRBJ1-2; tentatively, D is TRBD1 (5 bases). The CDR3 nucleotides are TGTGCCAGTAACCCAAGGGGTTATGGCTACACCTTC. Its translation is CASNPRGYGYTF. Variable domain in full (rest from reference TRBV19 and TRBJ1-2): DGGITQSPKYLFRKEGQNVTLSCEQNLNHDAMYWYRQDPGQGLRLIYYSQIVNDFQKGDIAEGYSVSREKKESFPLTVTSAQKNPTAFYLCASNPRGYGYTFGSGTRLTVV.